The TCR beta chain described here comes from a study of T cell repertoires in cytomegalovirus infection. About the study: Public TCR beta signatures indicated both CMV infection and matching HLA type. Study conclusions and caveats: People with CMV and the relevant HLA were identified by cumulative public TCR beta family frequency. Predominance within the ex vivo response was attributable to HLA-C-restricted CMV-specific TCR beta clonotypes.

TCRdb ran MiXCR on the reads and lists one entry per CDR3 protein. The sample carries some 240,000 distinct CDR3 sequences, more than 15% recorded once. CDR1 is SGHVT, CDR2 SQSDAQ, per germline. The CDR3 contains 16 residues. The ends lost 7 bases at V and 6 bases at J; junction bases unmatched: 13. Of note for this clonotype: No antigen is known for it. Given a much more abundant clone one base away, this may be a read error.

The V gene is TRBV7-4, the J gene TRBJ2-7, with 12 bases that match TRBD2. Material for sequencing was CD8+ T cells from PBMCs. The sequence derives from a human donor in good health (CMV status not recorded). Some clones in this sample may be carry-over from other donors' samples. The CDR3 bases are TGTGCCAGCAACTACAGGGGGGGGACTAGCGGGCCCGAGCAGTACTTC. This translates into CASNYRGGTSGPEQYF.